This T cell receptor (beta chain) was captured by sequencing in a study of human T cells and chemical hapten exposure. Study at large: Epicutaneous patch tests delivered 0.01% DPC to the upper back, with evaluation at 6 days.

TCRdb re-called the RACE reads with MiXCR, one entry per CDR3 protein. The table records tens of thousands of distinct CDR3 sequences, around 10% of them present only once. Time point indicated: patch test 2, 6 weeks after DPC sensitization. Indicated treatment: therapeutic diphenylcyclopropenone sensitization with weekly scalp DPC. There are 15 residues in the CDR3. V shed 3 bases and J shed 4 bases, with 13 bases lying between them. Per germline, CDR1 MDHEN and CDR2 SYDVKM. At least ten counts were recorded for this clonotype. The origin of this receptor is a woman aged 45 to 65 with alopecia areata. Some clones in this sample may be carry-over from other donors' samples. The sequencing used whole blood, collected in connection with sensitization to the hapten diphenylcyclopropenone (DPC). V gene TRBV28 combines with J gene TRBJ2-1, with a possible D match to TRBD2 (5 bases). The CDR3 loop reads CASSFSGNGYNEQFF. In DNA form, the CDR3 reads TGTGCCAGCAGTTTTTCCGGGAATGGGTACAATGAGCAGTTCTTC.